The 12 T cell receptor beta chains listed next were all sequenced from one sample in a study of cytomegalovirus exposure and HLA in healthy donors. Produced via immunoSEQ multiplex PCR; TCRdb's table is partial and in-frame only. The table has around 350,000 clones, 75% to 90% seen once; the top ten hold 0.83%. Material: PBMCs. The receptor source for this set is a woman between 18 and 30 years old in good health and CMV-seronegative.

This sequence joins TRBV27 and TRBJ2-1; D might be TRBD2 (6 bases). This CDR3 comprises 13 residues. V was cut by 8 bases and J by 3 bases, with 11 bases left in between. CDR1 and CDR2 (germline): MNHEY, SMNVEV (reference sequence). The CDR3 DNA follows: TGTGCCAGCGGGCTAGCGATCTACAATGAGCAGTTCTTC. It specifies CASGLAIYNEQFF.

This clone showed up just once. The V gene is TRBV4-1, the J gene TRBJ1-5, with 7 bases identical to TRBD1. Germline V gene data show CDR1 as MGHRA and CDR2 as YSYEKL. This CDR3 comprises 16 residues. V lost 2 bases and J lost 3; bases outside the gene matches: 7. CDR3 loop: CASSQKRDSYNQPQHF. CDR3 coding DNA: TGCGCCAGCAGCCAAAAACGGGACAGCTACAATCAGCCCCAGCATTTT.

This chain joins TRBV28 and TRBJ1-5; 8 nucleotides line up with TRBD1. Germline CDR1 and CDR2: MDHEN and SYDVKM. This CDR3 is 17 amino acids long. With 2 bases clipped from V and 0 bases from J, the junction kept 6 bases outside the gene matches. CDR3 amino acids: CASSLGAGGYSNQPQHF. The DNA for the CDR3 is TGTGCCAGCAGTTTAGGGGCAGGGGGCTATAGCAATCAGCCCCAGCATTTT.

The chain recombines TRBV7-9 with TRBJ2-1; TRBD2 matches at 10 bases. The CDR3 consists of 17 residues. With 8 bases clipped from V and 7 bases from J, the junction kept 17 bases outside the gene matches. From germline, CDR1 is SEHNR and CDR2 FQNEAQ (reference sequence). The CDR3 DNA reads as TGTGCCAGCTCCGGCGCAGCGGGAGGGTTCAAAGGAAATGAGCAGTTCTTC. Protein product: CASSGAAGGFKGNEQFF.

In DNA form, the CDR3 reads TGTGCCAGCAGTTATGGACAGGGGAACACTGAAGCTTTCTTT. Its protein product is CASSYGQGNTEAFF. The rearrangement links TRBV27 to TRBJ1-1, with 8 bases aligning to TRBD1. Per the germline V gene, CDR1 is MNHEY and CDR2 is SMNVEV (reference sequence). V lost 4 bases, J lost 1 base, and 2 bases stayed unmatched. The CDR3 consists of 14 residues.

Here the CDR3 DNA reads TGTGCCAGTAGGGACTACAACACCGGGGAGCTGTTTTTT. Translating it yields CASRDYNTGELFF. The chain carries TRBV19 and TRBJ2-2, with D possibly being TRBD2 (6 bases). The ends were cut back, 6 bases at V and 2 bases at J, with 7 bases in the middle. The CDR3 has 13 residues. The germline V gene has CDR1 LNHDA and CDR2 SQIVND (reference sequence).

This clone was observed once. The J gene is TRBJ2-7, the V gene TRBV2, with 13 bases aligning to TRBD2. CDR3 length: 16 residues. The germline V gene encodes CDR1 SNHLY and CDR2 FYNNEI. The J segment lost 3 bases and the V segment lost 0 bases, leaving 2 bases of the junction unmatched. CDR3: CASSEAWTSGSYEQYF. In DNA, the CDR3 is TGTGCCAGCAGTGAAGCATGGACTAGCGGGAGCTACGAGCAGTACTTC. Supplemented by reference TRBV2 and TRBJ2-7, the full variable domain reads EPEVTQTPSHQVTQMGQEVILRCVPISNHLYFYWYRQILGQKVEFLVSFYNNEISEKSEIFDDQFSVERPDGSNFTLKIRSTKLEDSAMYFCASSEAWTSGSYEQYFGPGTRLTVT.

This clone was counted a single time. The chain employs TRBV28 and TRBJ2-1; TRBD2 matches 10 bases. Germline CDR1 MDHEN, CDR2 SYDVKM. V shed 3 bases, J shed 9 bases, and the junction held 8 bases outside the gene matches. This CDR3 contains 15 residues. CDR3 loop: CASSFGSGRAGEQFF. The CDR3 nucleotides read TGTGCCAGCAGTTTCGGCAGCGGGAGGGCCGGTGAGCAGTTCTTC.

This rearrangement joins TRBV6-1 to TRBJ1-5, with TRBD1 matching 7 bases. Germline V lookup: CDR1 MNHNS, CDR2 SASEGT. With V trimmed by 8 bases and J by 9 bases, 16 bases remained unmatched. The CDR3 has 15 residues. The CDR3 spells CASRLRTGYTTPQHF. CDR3 nucleotide sequence: TGTGCCAGCCGGCTGAGGACAGGTTACACAACGCCCCAGCATTTT.

The rearrangement links TRBV4-1 to TRBJ1-1, with 7 bases identical to TRBD1. The CDR3 totals 14 residues. Germline V gives CDR1 MGHRA, CDR2 YSYEKL. V shed 5 bases and J 0 bases; nucleotides not matched to a gene: 3. The CDR3 DNA sequence: TGCGCCAGCAGCACGGGGACAGTGAACACTGAAGCTTTCTTT. Protein: CASSTGTVNTEAFF.

The chain recombines TRBV6-5 with TRBJ2-1; TRBD2 agrees at 8 bases. Trimming cost V 10 bases and J 1 base; bases outside gene matches: 9. Germline CDR1 is MNHEY and CDR2 is SVGAGI. The CDR3 sequence is 15 residues long. The CDR3 here is CATKAAGGSYNEQFF. The CDR3 region has the DNA TGTGCCACCAAGGCGGCGGGAGGATCCTACAATGAGCAGTTCTTC.

The chain is built from TRBV6-6 and TRBJ2-7; TRBD1 agrees at 8 bases. Trimming took 6 bases from V and 2 from J; bases not matched to a gene: 9. Germline CDR1 MNHNY, CDR2 SVGAGI (reference sequence). CDR3 length: 15 residues. CDR3 bases: TGTGCCAGCAGCCCCCATGAGACAGGGGCCTACGAGCAGTACTTC. Its protein is CASSPHETGAYEQYF.